This TCR beta chain derives from a study of blood T cell repertoires in COVID-19. For the study at large: Acute-phase and convalescent COVID-19 samples originated in the United States, Italy and Spain.

In regard to this clone: This specimen includes other DNA sequences encoding the same CDR3.

The data were produced by immunoSEQ multiplex PCR, yet TCRdb's version contains in-frame clones alone and is incomplete. The data show about 370,000 clones, with about 89% seen just once and about 9.4% held by the top ten. Sequenced material: peripheral blood. The TCR was taken from a woman younger than 45 with COVID-19, enrolled during active disease.

The CDR3 nucleotides read TGCGCCAGCAGCAGGGGACTAGCGGGTACCGGGGAGCTGTTTTTT. Its protein product is CASSRGLAGTGELFF. The chain has TRBV5-1 and TRBJ2-2; 12 bases are a match to TRBD2. The CDR3 loop spans 15 amino acids. Per germline, CDR1 SGHRS and CDR2 YFSETQ. With V trimmed by 4 bases and J by 5 bases, 3 bases remained unmatched.